These 14 T cell receptor beta chains came from one sample sequenced in a study of shared T cell receptors in the human thymus. Repertoires were generated with immunoSEQ multiplex PCR, while TCRdb's copy carries only in-frame clones and drops some. The data hold about 660,000 clones, with over 75% observed a single time. These sequences were also reported in another study, on human thymus T cells.

The sample taken for sequencing was thymocytes. The origin of the receptors is a boy under two years old with a congenital heart defect.

The V gene is TRBV9, the J gene TRBJ1-1; TRBD1 is a possible D gene (5 bases). The CDR3 runs to 14 residues. Trimming pared 7 bases from V and 4 bases from J, leaving 17 bases between. Per germline, CDR1 SGDLS and CDR2 YYNGEE. CDR3 loop: CASSFGDGGTEAFF. CDR3 DNA: TGTGCCAGCTCCTTCGGGGACGGGGGCACTGAAGCTTTCTTT.

The chain joins TRBV6-5 to TRBJ1-3; D unresolved. Germline CDR1 MNHEY, CDR2 SVGAGI. The germline V and J ends were trimmed by 4 bases and 0 bases, with 13 bases remaining between them. CDR3 length: 16 residues. CDR3 in amino acids: CASSSPTHSSGNTIYF. CDR3 bases: TGTGCCAGCAGTTCGCCGACTCACTCCTCTGGAAACACCATATATTTT.

A few counts support this clone. The chain couples TRBV4-3 to TRBJ2-7, with 10 positions matching TRBD2. Germline V gives CDR1 LGHNA, CDR2 YSLEER. The length of the CDR3 is 16 residues. V dropped 2 bases and J dropped 1; count of bases not matched to a gene: 5. The CDR3 here is CASSQIAGGQSYEQYF. CDR3 bases: TGCGCCAGCAGCCAAATAGCGGGAGGTCAATCCTACGAGCAGTACTTC.

The V and J genes are TRBV4-1 and TRBJ2-2, with D possibly TRBD2 on 7 matching bases. In germline, CDR1 is MGHRA, CDR2 YSYEKL. The CDR3 runs to 14 residues. V was shortened by 6 bases and J by 6 bases, with 14 bases between the two germline ends. The CDR3 DNA is TGCGCCAGCAGTCTGAAGGGGGGGGCCGGGGAGCTGTTTTTT. The encoded protein is CASSLKGGAGELFF.

The sample holds one count of this clone. The CDR3 nucleotides read TGTGCCAGCAGCACGCCGACAGGGAGCGGGGGTCAGCCCCAGCATTTT. This codes for CASSTPTGSGGQPQHF. V usage is TRBV21-1 and J usage is TRBJ1-5. TRBV21-1 is recorded as a pseudogene. The CDR3 spans 16 residues.

The CDR3 here is CASSRFYTSGRGEDTQYF. CDR3 in DNA: TGTGCCAGCAGCCGTTTTTATACTAGCGGGCGAGGTGAAGATACGCAGTATTTT. The genes are TRBV7-9 and TRBJ2-3; 9 bases align to TRBD2. Per the germline V gene, CDR1 is SEHNR and CDR2 is FQNEAQ (reference sequence). The CDR3 is 18 residues long. The junction had 17 bases not matched to a gene; V was cut back by 5 bases and J by 5 bases. Based on the CDR3 plus reference TRBV7-9 and TRBJ2-3, the full variable domain is DTGVSQNPRHKITKRGQNVTFRCDPISEHNRLYWYRQTLGQGPEFLTYFQNEAQLEKSRLLSDRFSAERPKGSFSTLEIQRTEQGDSAMYLCASSRFYTSGRGEDTQYFGPGTRLTVL.

J is TRBJ2-2 and V is TRBV4-1; D perhaps matches TRBD1 (5 bases). V gave up 0 bases and J gave up 3 bases, with 11 bases separating them. From germline, CDR1 is MGHRA and CDR2 YSYEKL. CDR3 size: 16 residues. The CDR3 loop reads CASSQDLGLDTGELFF. CDR3 nucleotides: TGCGCCAGCAGCCAAGATTTGGGGCTGGACACCGGGGAGCTGTTTTTT.

The chain couples TRBV10-3 to TRBJ2-1; TRBD2 aligns across 8 bases. Germline loops: CDR1 ENHRY, CDR2 SYGVKD. V shed 4 bases and J 10 bases; nucleotides not matched to a gene: 9. The CDR3 covers 14 residues. The CDR3 region has the DNA TGTGCCATCAGTGGACTAGCGCTCACAGGCGAGCAGTTCTTC. It translates to CAISGLALTGEQFF.

This chain connects TRBV5-1 to TRBJ2-5; 12 nucleotides align to TRBD1. V trimming: 4 bases; J trimming: 6 bases; junction bases outside the gene matches: 7. This CDR3 is built from 15 residues. From germline, CDR1 is SGHRS and CDR2 YFSETQ. The CDR3 reads CASSPGTGGFQTQYF. DNA of the CDR3: TGCGCCAGCAGCCCCGGGACAGGGGGCTTCCAGACCCAGTACTTC.

This clone showed up just once. The rearrangement joins TRBV27 to TRBJ2-7, with 8 bases identical to TRBD2. Losses at the gene ends were 6 bases for V and 4 bases for J; bases not matched to a gene: 14. The CDR3 is 16 amino acids. In germline, CDR1 is MNHEY, CDR2 SMNVEV (reference sequence). The CDR3 spells CASSLSLAANRYEQYF. Written as DNA, the CDR3 is TGTGCCAGCAGCCTCTCACTAGCGGCTAATAGGTACGAGCAGTACTTC.

V usage is TRBV28 and J usage is TRBJ1-4, with a tentative D call TRBD1 (6 bases). V was trimmed by 2 bases and J by 8 bases, leaving 12 bases between them. The germline CDR1 and CDR2 sequences are MDHEN and SYDVKM. The CDR3 contains 14 residues. CDR3 protein: CASSLGQGNEKLFF. In DNA, the CDR3 is TGTGCCAGCAGTTTAGGGCAGGGGAACGAAAAACTGTTTTTT.

This clone has a single count. The junction departs from germline at one end; a sequencing error may be responsible. The V gene is TRBV5-1, the J gene TRBJ2-1, with a possible D match to TRBD1 (5 bases). Germline CDR1 and CDR2: SGHRS and YFSETQ. The CDR3 runs 17 residues. This chain's CDR3 is CPSRAENYRRSYNEQFF. CDR3 nucleotide sequence: TGCCCCAGCAGGGCTGAGAACTACCGCCGGTCCTACAATGAGCAGTTCTTC.

The genes are TRBV13 and TRBJ2-7, with 9 bases lining up with TRBD2. The CDR3 covers 14 residues. Germline assignment: CDR1 PRHDT and CDR2 FYEKMQ (reference sequence). V gave up 8 bases and J gave up 2 bases; unmatched junction bases: 7. The CDR3 protein is CASGLAGVPYEQYF. The CDR3 bases are TGTGCCAGCGGGTTAGCGGGAGTCCCCTACGAGCAGTACTTC.

The chain has TRBV12-5 and TRBJ2-2, with D possibly TRBD1 on 6 matching bases. Trimming removed 3 bases from V and 0 bases from J, with 8 bases in between. CDR1 and CDR2 from the germline V gene are LGHNT and FRNRAP. The CDR3 spans 15 residues. The CDR3 loop reads CASGFRGPNTGELFF. In nucleotides, the CDR3 is TGTGCTAGTGGTTTCAGGGGTCCGAACACCGGGGAGCTGTTTTTT. Full variable domain (rest looked up from reference TRBV12-5 and TRBJ2-2): DARVTQTPRHKVTEMGQEVTMRCQPILGHNTVFWYRQTMMQGLELLAYFRNRAPLDDSGMPKDRFSAEMPDATLATLKIQPSEPRDSAVYFCASGFRGPNTGELFFGEGSRLTVL.